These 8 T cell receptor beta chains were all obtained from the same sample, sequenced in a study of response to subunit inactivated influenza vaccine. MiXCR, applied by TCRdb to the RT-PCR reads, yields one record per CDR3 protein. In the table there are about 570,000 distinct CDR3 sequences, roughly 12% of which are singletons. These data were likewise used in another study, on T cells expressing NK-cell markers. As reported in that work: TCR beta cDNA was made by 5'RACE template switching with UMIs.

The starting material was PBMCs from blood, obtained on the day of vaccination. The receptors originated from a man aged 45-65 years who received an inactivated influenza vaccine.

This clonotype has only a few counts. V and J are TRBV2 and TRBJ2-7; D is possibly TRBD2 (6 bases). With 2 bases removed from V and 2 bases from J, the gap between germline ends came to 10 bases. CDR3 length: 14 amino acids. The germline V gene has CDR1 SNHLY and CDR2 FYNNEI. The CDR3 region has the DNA TGTGCCAGCAGTGAAAACGGGAGCCCCTACGAGCAGTACTTC. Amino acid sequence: CASSENGSPYEQYF.

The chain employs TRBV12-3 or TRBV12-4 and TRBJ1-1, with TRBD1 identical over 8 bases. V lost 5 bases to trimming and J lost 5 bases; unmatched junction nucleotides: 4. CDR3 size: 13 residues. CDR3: CASSQGAMTEAFF. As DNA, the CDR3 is TGTGCCAGCAGTCAGGGGGCCATGACTGAAGCTTTCTTT.

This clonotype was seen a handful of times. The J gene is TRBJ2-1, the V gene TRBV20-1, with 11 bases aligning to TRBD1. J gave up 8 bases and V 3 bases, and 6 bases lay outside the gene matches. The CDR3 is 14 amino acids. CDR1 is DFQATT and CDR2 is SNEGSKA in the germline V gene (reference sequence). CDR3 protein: CSARSGQGADEQFF. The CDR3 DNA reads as TGCAGTGCTAGGTCAGGACAGGGGGCGGATGAGCAGTTCTTC.

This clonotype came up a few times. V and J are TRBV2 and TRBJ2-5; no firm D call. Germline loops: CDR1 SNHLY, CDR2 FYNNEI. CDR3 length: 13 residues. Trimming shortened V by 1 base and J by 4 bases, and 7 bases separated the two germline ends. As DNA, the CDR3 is TGTGCCAGCAGTGAAGTGATGGGAGAGACCCAGTACTTC. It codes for CASSEVMGETQYF.

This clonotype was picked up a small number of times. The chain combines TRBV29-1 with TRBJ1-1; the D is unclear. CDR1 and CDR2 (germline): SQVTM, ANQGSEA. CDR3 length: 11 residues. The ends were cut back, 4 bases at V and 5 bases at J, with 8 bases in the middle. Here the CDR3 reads CSVVPTTEAFF. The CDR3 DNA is TGCAGCGTTGTTCCCACAACTGAAGCTTTCTTT.

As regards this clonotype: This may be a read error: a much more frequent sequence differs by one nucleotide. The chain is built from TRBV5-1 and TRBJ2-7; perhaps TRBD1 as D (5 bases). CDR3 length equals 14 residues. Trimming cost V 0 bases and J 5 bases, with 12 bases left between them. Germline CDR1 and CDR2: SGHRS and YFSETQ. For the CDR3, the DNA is TGCGCCAGCAGCTTGGGGCAGGGCCCTAACGAGCAGTACTTC. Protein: CASSLGQGPNEQYF.

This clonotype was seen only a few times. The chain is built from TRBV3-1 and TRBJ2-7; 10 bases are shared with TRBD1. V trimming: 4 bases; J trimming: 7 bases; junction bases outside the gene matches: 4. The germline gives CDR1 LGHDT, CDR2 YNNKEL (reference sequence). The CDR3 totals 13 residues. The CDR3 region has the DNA TGTGCCAGCAGCCTGGACAGGGGGAAAGAGCAGTACTTC. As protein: CASSLDRGKEQYF.

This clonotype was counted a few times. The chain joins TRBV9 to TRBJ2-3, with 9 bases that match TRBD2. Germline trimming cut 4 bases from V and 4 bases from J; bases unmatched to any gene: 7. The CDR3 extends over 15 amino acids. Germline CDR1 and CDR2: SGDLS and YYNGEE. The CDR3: CASSPASGTADTQYF. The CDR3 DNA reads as TGTGCCAGCAGCCCCGCTAGCGGGACCGCAGATACGCAGTATTTT.